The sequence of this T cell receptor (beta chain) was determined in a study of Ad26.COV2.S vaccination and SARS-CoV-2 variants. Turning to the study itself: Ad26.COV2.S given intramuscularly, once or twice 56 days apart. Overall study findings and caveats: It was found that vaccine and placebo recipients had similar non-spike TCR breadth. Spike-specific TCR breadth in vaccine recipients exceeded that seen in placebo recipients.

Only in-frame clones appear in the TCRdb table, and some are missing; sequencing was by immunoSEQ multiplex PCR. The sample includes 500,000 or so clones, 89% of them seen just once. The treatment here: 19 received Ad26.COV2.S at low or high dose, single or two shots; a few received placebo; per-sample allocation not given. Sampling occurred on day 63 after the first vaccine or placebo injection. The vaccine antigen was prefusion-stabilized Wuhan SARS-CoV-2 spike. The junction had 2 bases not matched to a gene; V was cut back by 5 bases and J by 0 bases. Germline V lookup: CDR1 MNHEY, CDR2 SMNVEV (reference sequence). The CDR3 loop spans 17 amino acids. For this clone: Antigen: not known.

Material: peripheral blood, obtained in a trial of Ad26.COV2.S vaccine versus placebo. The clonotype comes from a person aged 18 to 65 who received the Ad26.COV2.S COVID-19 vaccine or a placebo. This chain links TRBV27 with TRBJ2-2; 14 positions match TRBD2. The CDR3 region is CASSKTSGGANTGELFF. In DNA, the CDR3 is TGTGCCAGCAGTAAGACTAGCGGGGGGGCGAACACCGGGGAGCTGTTTTTT.